This TCR beta chain was recovered during a study of T-cell memory formation after mild COVID-19. Study-wide results and limits: The main location of contracting CD4+ clones was CM and EM, and that of contracting CD8+ clones was EMRA.

This clonotype was detected only a few times. No antigen is known for it. Researchers used 5'RACE with constant-segment primers to make TCR alpha and TCR beta cDNA libraries that carry sample barcodes and UMIs. TCRdb re-called the 5' RACE reads through MiXCR, storing one row per CDR3 protein. The repertoire includes 300,000 to 350,000 distinct CDR3 sequences, 15% to 20% of them detected once, and more than 20% sits in the top ten. Germline assignment: CDR1 DFQATT and CDR2 SNEGSKA (reference sequence). The CDR3 totals 13 residues. The ends lost 5 bases at V and 5 bases at J; junction bases unmatched: 7.

The source material was PBMCs or a T cell subset sorted from them (not recorded which). This TCR was recovered from a man between 18 and 29 years old who had mild COVID-19 (a few samples of this study predate the infection). Cell type and time point are not known. The rearrangement uses TRBV20-1 and TRBJ2-5, with 8 bases identical to TRBD1. CDR3 amino acids: CSAGDRGRETQYF. CDR3 DNA: TGCAGTGCTGGCGACAGGGGCCGGGAGACCCAGTACTTC.